What follows are 30 T cell receptor beta chains derived from one specimen sequenced in a study of regulatory T cells in long-lasting Graves disease. Time point denoted: newly diagnosed GD, antithyroid drugs for less than 3 months. After RNA was extracted from PBMCs, the TCR library was made from it. Arm-PCR of CDR3 regions with iRepertoire HTBI primers generated TCR beta libraries. TCRdb independently ran MiXCR on the multiplex PCR reads; one entry per CDR3 protein. The sample lists some 500,000 distinct CDR3 sequences, 15% to 20% occurring once. The data were also submitted as part of a second study, on T cells in Graves' hyperthyroidism and ophthalmopathy.

The sample here was peripheral blood mononuclear cells (PBMCs), taken at new diagnosis, from a patient treated with antithyroid drugs. Receptors originate from a woman aged 40 to 65 with Graves disease.

A remark on this clonotype: One end of the junction varies from germline; a read error may be responsible. The chain uses TRBV6-9 and TRBJ1-3; tentative D call: TRBD1 (6 bases). CDR1 MNHGY and CDR2 SVAAGI come from the germline V gene. The CDR3 consists of 15 residues. In nucleotides, the CDR3 is TGTGCCAGCAGTTCCTCGACAGGCTCTGGAAACACCATATGTTTT. This codes for CASSSSTGSGNTICF.

This clonotype was seen more than once but under ten times. This rearrangement joins TRBV9 to TRBJ2-3; D not certain. The V end lost 3 bases, the J end lost 4 bases, and 12 bases lay between the germline ends. Germline CDR1 and CDR2: SGDLS and YYNGEE. This CDR3 comprises 14 residues. CDR3 in amino acids: CASSASGASDTQYF. CDR3 sequence (DNA): TGTGCCAGCAGCGCTAGTGGAGCCTCAGATACGCAGTATTTT.

The V call is TRBV30, the J call TRBJ1-2, with a possible D match to TRBD1 (5 bases). The CDR3 runs to 13 residues. V was clipped by 6 bases and J by 7 bases, with 18 bases between them. The germline V gene has CDR1 GTSNPN and CDR2 SVGIG (reference sequence). The CDR3 DNA is TGTGCCTGCGGGGGACCTCCTACACGTGGCTACACCTTC. It yields the protein CACGGPPTRGYTF.

V is TRBV14 and J is TRBJ1-2; 7 nucleotides line up with TRBD1. Looked up from germline, CDR1 is SGHDN and CDR2 is FVKESK. The CDR3 totals 16 residues. With V trimmed by 4 bases and J by 5 bases, 13 bases remained unmatched. CDR3 in amino acids: CASSPLGQPSNYGYTF. The DNA of the CDR3 is TGTGCCAGCAGCCCATTGGGACAGCCATCGAATTATGGCTACACCTTC.

As for this clonotype: Given a much more abundant clone one base away, this may be a read error. The rearrangement uses TRBV13 and TRBJ2-7; D might be TRBD2 (5 bases). V shed 5 bases and J shed 7 bases, with 18 bases lying between them. Germline CDR1 and CDR2: PRHDT and FYEKMQ (reference sequence). This CDR3 spans 14 amino acids. Here the CDR3 DNA reads TGTGCCAGCAGCACACCCTTTAGAGGGCCAGAGCAGTACTTC. The encoded protein is CASSTPFRGPEQYF.

The V call is TRBV27, the J call TRBJ2-1; D might be TRBD1 (5 bases). Germline CDR1 reads MNHEY; CDR2 reads SMNVEV (reference sequence). Deletions cut 5 bases from V and 0 bases from J, with 11 bases between. The CDR3 loop spans 15 amino acids. The CDR3 spells CASSQGSHSYNEQFF. CDR3 nucleotide sequence: TGTGCCAGCAGTCAGGGATCCCACTCCTACAATGAGCAGTTCTTC.

About this clonotype: One base away lies a much larger clone, so this may be a sequencing read error. The chain uses TRBV7-2 and TRBJ2-5; 10 bases are a match to TRBD2. Germline V CDR1 and CDR2: SGHTA, FQGNSA. The CDR3 contains 14 residues. In DNA form, the CDR3 reads TGTGCCAGCAGCCCTGGACTAGCGGAAGAGACCCAGTGCTTC. Amino acid sequence: CASSPGLAEETQCF.

This clonotype was counted only a few times. V and J are TRBV19 and TRBJ2-3; the D gene could be TRBD1 or TRBD2 (5 bases each). Trimming pared 5 bases from V and 4 bases from J, leaving 13 bases between. Germline lookup yields CDR1 LNHDA and CDR2 SQIVND (reference sequence). The CDR3 sequence is 14 residues long. CDR3 sequence (DNA): TGTGCCAGTAGTGGAGCTGGGGGATCAGATACGCAGTATTTT. This encodes CASSGAGGSDTQYF.

In its sample, this clonotype was seen many times. J is TRBJ2-1 and V is TRBV6-5, with unresolved D. Germline V gene sequence: CDR1 MNHEY, CDR2 SVGAGI. The CDR3 is made up of 16 amino acids. V gave up 0 bases and J gave up 3 bases, with 12 bases separating them. CDR3 DNA sequence: TGTGCCAGCAGTTACTCGAGGCAGTTAGGCTACAATGAGCAGTTCTTC. Protein sequence: CASSYSRQLGYNEQFF.

Many counts were recorded for this clonotype. The rearrangement joins TRBV19 to TRBJ1-1, with D unclear. Trimming stripped 0 bases from V and 1 base from J, with 12 bases between. Germline values: CDR1 LNHDA, CDR2 SQIVND (reference sequence). The CDR3 sequence is 16 residues long. The CDR3 sequence is CASSIDRRYGNTEAFF. The CDR3 DNA sequence: TGTGCCAGTAGTATAGATCGCCGGTACGGGAACACTGAAGCTTTCTTT.

This clonotype was detected many times. The rearrangement links TRBV12-3 or TRBV12-4 to TRBJ1-5, with TRBD1 identical over 7 bases. The ends lost 6 bases at V and 3 bases at J; junction bases unmatched: 5. CDR3 size: 14 residues. The CDR3, as DNA: TGTGCCAGCAGACCGGGGACAGACAATCAGCCCCAGCATTTT. Its translation is CASRPGTDNQPQHF.

The chain couples TRBV10-3 to TRBJ1-3; 7 bases align to TRBD1. The germline V gene encodes CDR1 ENHRY and CDR2 SYGVKD. This CDR3 has 16 residues. After removal of 4 bases from V and 1 base from J, the junction contained 7 bases not matched to a gene. The CDR3 spells CAISAPTGQSGNTIYF. For the CDR3, the DNA is TGTGCCATCAGTGCCCCGACAGGGCAGTCTGGAAACACCATATATTTT.

Details on this clonotype: The DNA is left out, because the CDR3 cannot be placed on it with certainty; the CDR3 is given as TCRdb lists it. The chain uses TRBV5-1 and TRBJ2-7; the D call TRBD2 from the table was never checked on the DNA. The CDR3 contains 19 residues when both ends are counted. Germline CDR1 reads SGHRS; CDR2 reads YFSETQ. The CDR3 spells CASSFYICSAVADTYEQYF.

This clonotype has just a few counts. The chain combines TRBV20-1 with TRBJ1-3; no reliable D call. The V end lost 3 bases, the J end lost 1 base, and 7 bases lay between the germline ends. From germline, CDR1 is DFQATT and CDR2 SNEGSKA (reference sequence). CDR3 size: 13 residues. The CDR3 DNA reads TGCAGTGCTAGTGGAGTATCTGGAAACACCATATATTTT. This gives the protein CSASGVSGNTIYF.

This clonotype was counted between two and nine times. Mismatch with germline at one junction end may stem from a read error. The chain employs TRBV2 and TRBJ1-2, with 7 nucleotides matching TRBD1. This CDR3 has 14 residues. Germline assignment: CDR1 SNHLY and CDR2 FYNNEI. CDR3 nucleotide sequence: TGTGCCAGCGGTCCGGGACAGAAAAACTATGACTACACCTTC. It is translated as CASGPGQKNYDYTF.

In this sample, this clonotype turned up many times. This chain joins TRBV12-5 and TRBJ1-5; D unclear. The germline CDR1 and CDR2 sequences are LGHNT and FRNRAP. The germline V and J ends were trimmed by 6 bases and 4 bases, with 4 bases remaining between them. CDR3 length: 11 residues. This chain's CDR3 is CASGRNQPQHF. The CDR3 nucleotides are TGTGCTAGTGGCCGGAATCAGCCCCAGCATTTT.

Many counts were recorded for this clonotype. This chain uses TRBV5-1 with TRBJ1-2; no firm D call. Trimming stripped 6 bases from V and 2 bases from J, with 17 bases between. Germline V CDR1 and CDR2: SGHRS, YFSETQ. The CDR3 length is 15 residues. As DNA, the CDR3 is TGCGCCAGCACCCGCGACCTACCGGGCAACTATGGCTACACCTTC. Encoded protein: CASTRDLPGNYGYTF.

This clonotype was picked up many times. The chain links TRBV12-3 or TRBV12-4 to TRBJ1-4, with 8 bases aligning to TRBD1. Trimming removed 6 bases from V and 8 bases from J; junction bases left unmatched: 8. The CDR3 totals 14 residues. CDR3 coding DNA: TGTGCCAGCAGCGAGACAGGGGTGGAGGAAAAACTGTTTTTT. Its translation is CASSETGVEEKLFF.

Worth noting for this clonotype: A much larger clone lies one base from this, so it may be a read error. The chain joins TRBV7-8 to TRBJ1-1; 10 nucleotides match TRBD1. CDR1 and CDR2 from the germline V gene are SGHVS and FQNEAQ. This CDR3 comprises 15 residues. DNA of the CDR3: TGTGCCAGCAGCGCCCGACAGGGGGCGAACACTGGAGCTTTCTTT. This gives the protein CASSARQGANTGAFF.

This chain links TRBV3-1 with TRBJ1-2; possibly TRBD1 for D (6 bases). Germline V gene sequence: CDR1 LGHDT, CDR2 YNNKEL (reference sequence). The germline V and J ends were trimmed by 4 bases and 1 base, with 13 bases remaining between them. CDR3 length equals 15 residues. CDR3: CASSLSRGLNYGYTF. CDR3 coding DNA: TGTGCCAGCAGCCTTTCCAGGGGTCTTAACTATGGCTACACCTTC.

This clonotype was seen only a few times. The DNA for the CDR3 is TGTGCCGGATCGAACTTTGGGGGATCACAGCCCCAGCATTTT. It yields the protein CAGSNFGGSQPQHF. The chain links TRBV6-2 or TRBV6-3 to TRBJ1-5, with a possible D match to TRBD1 (5 bases). CDR3 size: 14 residues. The ends were cut back, 11 bases at V and 7 bases at J, with 21 bases in the middle. Germline CDR1 MNHEY, CDR2 SVGEGT.

In this sample, this clonotype turned up a few times. V gene TRBV6-2 or TRBV6-3 combines with J gene TRBJ2-1; 8 positions match TRBD2. Trimming cost V 5 bases and J 6 bases; bases outside gene matches: 6. Germline V gene sequence: CDR1 MNHEY, CDR2 SVGEGT. This CDR3 comprises 14 residues. The CDR3 DNA reads TGTGCCAGCAGTGCGAGCGGGGGTGGCAATGAGCAGTTCTTC. This translates into CASSASGGGNEQFF.

This clonotype was seen many times. V gene TRBV6-5 combines with J gene TRBJ1-2; the match to TRBD1 covers 8 bases. CDR3 size: 16 residues. V was clipped by 1 base and J by 0 bases; unmatched bases: 4. Germline loops: CDR1 MNHEY, CDR2 SVGAGI. The CDR3 here is CASSYLPGQANYGYTF. DNA for the CDR3: TGTGCCAGCAGTTACTTGCCGGGACAGGCTAACTATGGCTACACCTTC.

This clonotype was counted ten times or more. The chain is built from TRBV12-3 or TRBV12-4 and TRBJ2-5; 8 bases are shared with TRBD2. The V gene end was trimmed by 6 bases and the J gene end by 1 base; junction bases not matched to a gene: 4. The CDR3 is made up of 14 amino acids. CDR3 protein: CASSRGGPQETQYF. DNA for the CDR3: TGTGCCAGCAGCCGGGGGGGCCCCCAAGAGACCCAGTACTTC.

This sequence joins TRBV6-1 and TRBJ2-1; D is perhaps TRBD2 (6 bases). This CDR3 is 17 amino acids long. Per the germline V gene, CDR1 is MNHNS and CDR2 is SASEGT. The V and J ends lost 2 bases and 2 bases respectively, with 16 bases between them. The CDR3 nucleotides read TGTGCCAGCAGTGAATACTTGGCGGGGCTGACCTACAATGAGCAGTTCTTC. This encodes CASSEYLAGLTYNEQFF.

This clonotype was detected ten times or more. This rearrangement joins TRBV28 to TRBJ1-2, with D unresolved. Per germline, CDR1 MDHEN and CDR2 SYDVKM. The CDR3 has 16 residues. The V and J ends lost 3 bases and 4 bases respectively, with 18 bases between them. CDR3 DNA sequence: TGTGCCAGCAGTTTTAATTGGCGGGCACCATCCTATGGCTACACCTTC. This translates into CASSFNWRAPSYGYTF.

This clonotype was found many times. The rearrangement joins TRBV19 to TRBJ1-1, with a tentative D call TRBD1 (5 bases). The CDR3 covers 16 residues. Germline loops: CDR1 LNHDA, CDR2 SQIVND (reference sequence). The V end lost 5 bases, the J end lost 2 bases, and 18 bases lay between the germline ends. In DNA, the CDR3 is TGTGCCAGTAGTGCAGGGAGCGGCGTACTCAACACTGAAGCTTTCTTT. It translates to CASSAGSGVLNTEAFF.

In this sample, this clonotype turned up many times. This chain uses TRBV7-9 with TRBJ1-1; D gene unclear. Germline values: CDR1 SEHNR, CDR2 FQNEAQ (reference sequence). Trimming took 0 bases from V and 7 from J, leaving 3 bases between them. CDR3 length equals 11 residues. The CDR3 sequence: CASSLAFEAFF. The DNA for the CDR3 is TGTGCCAGCAGCTTAGCCTTTGAAGCTTTCTTT.

This clonotype was seen repeatedly, ten times or more. V and J are TRBV12-3 or TRBV12-4 and TRBJ2-7, with TRBD1 as a possible D gene (6 bases). The germline V and J ends were trimmed by 6 bases and 3 bases, with 15 bases remaining between them. The length of the CDR3 is 14 residues. CDR3 bases: TGTGCCAGCAGGTTACAGGGAGATCTCTACGAGCAGTACTTC. Amino acid sequence: CASRLQGDLYEQYF.

A word on this clonotype: A much larger clone sits a single nucleotide away, making a read error possible. The V gene is TRBV28, the J gene TRBJ2-3, with D unclear. Germline lookup yields CDR1 MDHEN and CDR2 SYDVKM. The CDR3 loop spans 12 amino acids. The DNA of the CDR3 is TGTGCCAGCAGTTTCGAGAGAGATACGCAGTGTTTT. It yields the protein CASSFERDTQCF.